The clone carrying this TCR beta chain has more than one count but fewer than ten. What it binds is unknown. This sample stems from a study of T cell repertoires in cytomegalovirus infection. Study-level background: Evidence of both CMV infection and a matching HLA type came from public TCR beta signatures. Overall study results and limits: Summed frequency of shared TCR beta families picked out CMV carriers who also had the relevant HLA. Ex vivo, HLA-C-restricted CMV-specific TCR beta clonotypes prevailed over the rest of the response.

The junction had 7 bases not matched to a gene; V was cut back by 5 bases and J by 12 bases. Looked up from germline, CDR1 is SGHDT and CDR2 is YYEEEE. The CDR3 spans 13 residues. From the reads, TCRdb called clonotypes with MiXCR, one entry per CDR3 protein. This sample has about 260,000 distinct CDR3 sequences, with roughly 15% found just once. The chain has TRBV5-6 and TRBJ1-5; 11 nucleotides match TRBD1. Sequenced: PBMCs. The sequence was obtained from a human donor in good health (CMV status not recorded). Some clones in this sample may be carry-over from other donors' samples. The CDR3 sequence: CASRAGTGGLQHF. The CDR3 DNA follows: TGTGCCAGCAGGGCCGGGACAGGGGGACTCCAGCATTTT.